One and the same sample provided the 15 T cell receptor beta chains below, sequenced in a study of CD8 T cells in Susac syndrome. cDNA came from approximately 0.5 to 1 ug RNA primed by random hexamers. TCRdb re-derived calls from the immunoSEQ multiplex PCR reads in MiXCR, one entry per CDR3 protein. The table includes approximately 300,000 distinct CDR3 sequences, over 75% detected once. The sequenced sample consisted of CD8+ T cells from PBMCs. The receptors originated from a human donor with multiple sclerosis.

V and J are TRBV4-2 and TRBJ1-5, with D perhaps matching TRBD1 (5 bases). Between the trimmed V and J ends, which lost 5 bases and 8 bases, there was a span of 10 bases. The CDR3 totals 12 residues. Germline values: CDR1 LGHNA, CDR2 YNFKEQ. The CDR3 nucleotides are TGTGCCAGCAGCTCCGGGGGAAAGCCCCAGCATTTT. Translation gives CASSSGGKPQHF.

The rearrangement joins TRBV7-9 to TRBJ2-7, with D maybe TRBD1 (7 bases). Germline loops: CDR1 SEHNR, CDR2 FQNEAQ (reference sequence). CDR3 size: 14 residues. Trimming stripped 5 bases from V and 2 bases from J, with 13 bases between. In DNA, the CDR3 is TGTGCCAGCAGCGATCAGGGGGGAGCCTACGAGCAGTACTTC. It is translated as CASSDQGGAYEQYF.

The gene calls are TRBV30 and TRBJ2-1; 8 nucleotides agree with TRBD2. Germline-derived CDR1 and CDR2 are GTSNPN and SVGIG (reference sequence). The CDR3 runs 14 residues. V lost 2 bases and J lost 7; bases outside the gene matches: 7. For the CDR3, the DNA is TGTGCCTGGAGTCTAATAGCGGGGCGGAATGAGCAGTTCTTC. This gives the protein CAWSLIAGRNEQFF.

The rearrangement uses TRBV20-1 and TRBJ2-2, with D maybe TRBD1 (5 bases). The CDR3 length is 15 residues. V was pared by 0 bases and J by 0 bases, with 8 bases between. From germline, CDR1 is DFQATT and CDR2 SNEGSKA (reference sequence). CDR3: CSAREQGSNTGELFF. The CDR3 DNA is TGCAGTGCTAGAGAGCAGGGCTCGAACACCGGGGAGCTGTTTTTT.

The J gene is TRBJ2-1, the V gene TRBV15; the D gene is possibly TRBD1 (6 bases). The germline CDR1 and CDR2 sequences are LNHNV and YYDKDF (reference sequence). V lost 5 bases to trimming and J lost 7 bases, with 9 bases between them. The CDR3 consists of 12 residues. The CDR3 reads CATSGQSNEQFF. DNA of the CDR3: TGTGCCACCAGCGGACAGTCGAATGAGCAGTTCTTC.

The chain employs TRBV12-3 or TRBV12-4 and TRBJ1-2; weak D call: TRBD1 (5 bases). There are 16 residues in the CDR3. The ends were cut back, 3 bases at V and 2 bases at J, with 16 bases in the middle. This CDR3 reads CASSFILAGRNYGYTF. The CDR3 bases are TGTGCCAGCAGTTTCATATTGGCGGGACGGAACTATGGCTACACCTTC.

A note on this clonotype: Sequence at one end of the junction differs from germline and may be a read error. The rearrangement joins TRBV7-6 to TRBJ1-4, with D perhaps matching TRBD1 (5 bases). Germline V gene data show CDR1 as SGHVS and CDR2 as FNYEAQ. CDR3 length equals 16 residues. The CDR3 DNA reads as TGTGCCAGCAGCTTCTACCACGGGACCCTGAATGACAAACTGTTTTTT. Encoded protein: CASSFYHGTLNDKLFF.

This sequence joins TRBV19 and TRBJ2-2, with 10 bases lining up with TRBD1. V lost 4 bases, J lost 4 bases, and 9 bases stayed unmatched. CDR3 length: 17 amino acids. The germline V gene has CDR1 LNHDA and CDR2 SQIVND (reference sequence). The CDR3 protein is CASSRSRDRGFTGELFF. CDR3 coding DNA: TGTGCCAGTAGTAGGTCACGGGACAGGGGTTTCACCGGGGAGCTGTTTTTT.

This chain connects TRBV6-1 to TRBJ2-7, with 11 bases aligning to TRBD1. V shed 7 bases, J shed 4 bases, and the junction held 12 bases outside the gene matches. Per germline, CDR1 MNHNS and CDR2 SASEGT. The CDR3 consists of 16 residues. The CDR3 DNA sequence: TGTGCCAGCACCGCCAAACTACGGGACAGGGGGTACGAGCAGTACTTC. Encoded protein: CASTAKLRDRGYEQYF.

The rearrangement links TRBV20-1 to TRBJ2-1; D ambiguous. This CDR3 comprises 11 residues. Trimming took 3 bases from V and 6 from J, leaving 6 bases between them. Looked up from germline, CDR1 is DFQATT and CDR2 is SNEGSKA (reference sequence). CDR3 loop: CSARYSNEQFF. Here the CDR3 DNA reads TGCAGTGCTAGGTACAGCAATGAGCAGTTCTTC.

The V gene is TRBV2, the J gene TRBJ2-1; TRBD1 aligns across 8 bases. The trim removed 6 bases at V and 9 bases at J, leaving 4 bases unmatched. The CDR3 totals 12 residues. The germline CDR1 and CDR2 sequences are SNHLY and FYNNEI. CDR3: CASRLDRGEQFF. CDR3 bases: TGTGCCAGCAGGCTCGACAGGGGTGAGCAGTTCTTC.

V is TRBV5-4 and J is TRBJ1-3; 7 bases are shared with TRBD1. This CDR3 is 15 amino acids long. V trimming: 2 bases; J trimming: 4 bases; junction bases outside the gene matches: 6. Germline V gene sequence: CDR1 SGHNT, CDR2 YYREEE (reference sequence). CDR3 nucleotides: TGTGCCAGCAGCTTCGGGACAGCCCCGGGAAACACCATATATTTT. Translation gives CASSFGTAPGNTIYF.

This sequence joins TRBV7-2 and TRBJ2-7, with D unclear. V lost 5 bases and J lost 3, with 14 bases in between. Germline V gene data show CDR1 as SGHTA and CDR2 as FQGNSA. This CDR3 comprises 14 residues. Here the CDR3 reads CASSVNVRSYEQYF. CDR3 DNA: TGTGCCAGCAGCGTAAATGTGAGGAGCTACGAGCAGTACTTC.

V is TRBV27 and J is TRBJ2-5; 7 nucleotides match TRBD2. The CDR3 covers 15 residues. CDR1 is MNHEY and CDR2 is SMNVEV in the germline V gene (reference sequence). Trimming took 5 bases from V and 10 from J; bases not matched to a gene: 16. CDR3 region: CASSPRAGDPIGQYF. DNA for the CDR3: TGTGCCAGCAGTCCACGTGCGGGGGACCCAATCGGCCAGTACTTC.

CDR3 DNA sequence: TGTGCCAGCAGCTTATTGACTAGCGGTCCTAACTCCAACACCGGGGAGCTGTTTTTT. Protein: CASSLLTSGPNSNTGELFF. J is TRBJ2-2 and V is TRBV7-6; 9 bases map to TRBD2. Germline-derived CDR1 and CDR2 are SGHVS and FNYEAQ. The CDR3 sequence is 19 residues long. V was clipped by 2 bases and J by 2 bases; unmatched bases: 12.